This TCR beta chain was profiled in a study of T cell repertoires in aging, cancer and after chemotherapy. As for the study in general: Clear clonal overlap appeared across healthy donor samples taken over several months to years.

Peripheral blood genomic DNA, not sorted cells or RNA, was the template. TRB rearrangements spanning V, D and J were amplified using mixed TRB-A/B primers. TCRdb reanalysed the multiplex PCR reads using MiXCR and keeps one entry per CDR3 protein. The table has around 6,400 distinct CDR3 sequences, almost 30% seen once. Findings of the study overall: Untreated cancer patients had significantly lower blood TCR diversity than age-matched healthy donors. In healthy donors, age-related TCR diversity loss mainly reflected lost richness. These repertoire data do not allow conclusions about immunological memory after chemotherapy.

The CDR3 is made up of 11 amino acids. Germline V lookup: CDR1 DFQATT, CDR2 SNEGSKA (reference sequence). Trimming pared 6 bases from V and 1 base from J, leaving 4 bases between. This clonotype was recorded a few times. The antigen is not known. V usage is TRBV20-1 and J usage is TRBJ2-1; D is undetermined. Sequenced sample: blood. The receptor was isolated from a human donor in good health. The CDR3 coding sequence is TGCAGTGCCCCGTCCTACAATGAGCAGTTCTTC. Translation gives CSAPSYNEQFF.